These 16 T cell receptor beta chains originate from one sample sequenced in a study of cytomegalovirus exposure and HLA in healthy donors. The data were produced by immunoSEQ multiplex PCR, yet TCRdb's version contains in-frame clones alone and is incomplete. The repertoire has some 340,000 clones, 87% of them found once; the top ten carry 1% to 1.5%. The sequenced material came from PBMCs. These receptors all stem from a woman in her twenties or thirties in good health and CMV-seropositive.

V and J are TRBV29-1 and TRBJ2-7; TRBD1 might be the D (6 bases). Germline V CDR1 and CDR2: SQVTM, ANQGSEA. The V and J ends lost 3 bases and 0 bases respectively, with 9 bases between them. This CDR3 has 13 amino acids. CDR3: CSVDQGTSYEQYF. For the CDR3, the DNA is TGCAGCGTTGACCAGGGGACCTCCTACGAGCAGTACTTC.

The V call is TRBV27, the J call TRBJ2-1; 8 nucleotides line up with TRBD2. The CDR3 loop spans 16 amino acids. Trimming cost V 4 bases and J 2 bases; bases outside gene matches: 7. Germline CDR1 MNHEY, CDR2 SMNVEV (reference sequence). DNA of the CDR3: TGTGCCAGCAGTTCACTTATAGCGGGGCCCTACAATGAGCAGTTCTTC. Amino acids: CASSSLIAGPYNEQFF.

As to this clone: The sample carries other DNA sequences with the same CDR3. The chain carries TRBV30 and TRBJ1-5; D remains unclear. V was shortened by 5 bases and J by 1 base, with 3 bases between the two germline ends. This CDR3 comprises 11 residues. Germline V gene data show CDR1 as GTSNPN and CDR2 as SVGIG (reference sequence). The CDR3 is CAWGSNQPQHF. CDR3 bases: TGTGCCTGGGGAAGCAATCAGCCCCAGCATTTT.

The chain couples TRBV2 to TRBJ1-5; D is ambiguous. The germline V and J ends were trimmed by 4 bases and 7 bases, with 14 bases remaining between them. CDR3 size: 14 residues. CDR1 is SNHLY, CDR2 FYNNEI, per germline. In DNA form, the CDR3 reads TGTGCCAGCAGTGGTCCGGCGGCGGGACAGCCCCAGCATTTT. Translating gives CASSGPAAGQPQHF.

V is TRBV6-5 and J is TRBJ1-2, with 9 bases lining up with TRBD1. Germline V gives CDR1 MNHEY, CDR2 SVGAGI. V lost 7 bases, J lost 5 bases, and 5 bases stayed unmatched. The CDR3 is made up of 13 amino acids. CDR3 loop: CASKPGQGYGYTF. As DNA, the CDR3 is TGTGCCAGCAAGCCGGGACAGGGTTATGGCTACACCTTC.

The chain recombines TRBV29-1 with TRBJ1-1; the D gene is possibly TRBD1 (6 bases). The germline V gene has CDR1 SQVTM and CDR2 ANQGSEA. The CDR3 is 14 residues long. V shed 6 bases and J shed 0 bases, with 14 bases lying between them. The CDR3 DNA sequence: TGCAGCGTAACCGGGACAATGATGAACACTGAAGCTTTCTTT. It yields the protein CSVTGTMMNTEAFF.

The V call is TRBV27, the J call TRBJ1-1; the match to TRBD1 covers 7 bases. The germline V gene has CDR1 MNHEY and CDR2 SMNVEV (reference sequence). The CDR3 is 14 residues long. With V trimmed by 0 bases and J by 4 bases, 2 bases remained unmatched. DNA of the CDR3: TGTGCCAGCAGTTTATCGGGACAGTTCACTGAAGCTTTCTTT. This translates into CASSLSGQFTEAFF.

This chain links TRBV27 with TRBJ1-1, with D hard to call. V lost 0 bases and J 1 base, leaving 9 bases between the germline ends. The CDR3 covers 15 residues. From germline, CDR1 is MNHEY and CDR2 SMNVEV (reference sequence). The CDR3 protein is CASSLSARTNTEAFF. The CDR3 DNA is TGTGCCAGCAGTTTATCAGCCAGGACGAACACTGAAGCTTTCTTT.

The chain uses TRBV7-9 and TRBJ2-2; 8 bases fit TRBD1. The trim removed 5 bases at V and 7 bases at J, leaving 9 bases unmatched. The CDR3 is 15 amino acids. CDR1 and CDR2 (germline): SEHNR, FQNEAQ (reference sequence). The CDR3 is CASSPLTGVDGELFF. CDR3 nucleotides: TGTGCCAGCAGCCCCCTGACAGGGGTTGACGGGGAGCTGTTTTTT.

This clone was detected once. The chain uses TRBV4-1 and TRBJ1-3, with 10 bases lining up with TRBD1. CDR3 length: 15 residues. The germline V gene has CDR1 MGHRA and CDR2 YSYEKL. Trimming cost V 4 bases and J 3 bases; bases outside gene matches: 3. CDR3 sequence reads: CASSRQGADGNTIYF. In nucleotides, the CDR3 is TGCGCCAGCAGCCGACAGGGGGCAGATGGAAACACCATATATTTT.

This clone was counted a few times. This rearrangement joins TRBV27 to TRBJ1-5, with D perhaps matching TRBD1 (5 bases). The germline V gene encodes CDR1 MNHEY and CDR2 SMNVEV (reference sequence). The CDR3 is 14 residues long. V lost 5 bases and J 0 bases, leaving 8 bases between the germline ends. The CDR3 bases are TGTGCCAGCAGTCCAGGGTTTAGCAATCAGCCCCAGCATTTT. Its protein product is CASSPGFSNQPQHF.

This clone was recorded a few times. J is TRBJ2-1 and V is TRBV28; 7 bases align to TRBD2. From germline, CDR1 is MDHEN and CDR2 SYDVKM. The CDR3 is 14 residues long. V was pared by 3 bases and J by 9 bases, with 8 bases of the junction left unmatched. Here the CDR3 DNA reads TGTGCCAGCAGTTTCACCCGCCCGGGGGGTGAGCAGTTCTTC. It yields the protein CASSFTRPGGEQFF.

The V gene is TRBV6-4, the J gene TRBJ2-1; D gene unclear. Germline CDR1 and CDR2: MRHNA and SNTAGT. The CDR3 spans 16 residues. V shed 3 bases and J shed 0 bases, with 12 bases lying between them. In nucleotides, the CDR3 is TGTGCCAGCAGTGAAAAGGAATATAGCTCCTACAATGAGCAGTTCTTC. It encodes CASSEKEYSSYNEQFF.

The V call is TRBV9, the J call TRBJ2-6, with 9 bases aligning to TRBD1. The V segment lost 5 bases and the J segment 2 bases; nucleotides outside the gene matches: 11. CDR1 SGDLS and CDR2 YYNGEE come from the germline V gene. This CDR3 comprises 18 residues. CDR3 DNA: TGTGCCAGCAGGGGAACGGGGACAGGGAGAACTGGGGCCAACGTCCTGACTTTC. This sequence encodes CASRGTGTGRTGANVLTF.

The gene calls are TRBV2 and TRBJ1-5; weak D call: TRBD1 (5 bases). V lost 6 bases and J lost 0, with 12 bases in between. CDR1 SNHLY and CDR2 FYNNEI come from the germline V gene. This CDR3 is 15 amino acids long. CDR3 in DNA: TGTGCCAGCAGCCCGGGGACTTATAGCAATCAGCCCCAGCATTTT. It codes for CASSPGTYSNQPQHF.

This clone turned up a few times. The chain couples TRBV6-1 to TRBJ2-7; 7 bases agree with TRBD1. The CDR3 is 15 amino acids. Germline loops: CDR1 MNHNS, CDR2 SASEGT. V shed 0 bases, J shed 3 bases, and the junction held 5 bases outside the gene matches. DNA for the CDR3: TGTGCCAGCAGTGAAGCGGCAGGGGGTGGCTACGAGCAGTACTTC. Translating gives CASSEAAGGGYEQYF.